Shown below are 6 T cell receptor beta chains from a single sample sequenced in a study of blood T cell repertoires in COVID-19. Only in-frame clones appear in the TCRdb table, and some are missing; sequencing was by immunoSEQ multiplex PCR. The sample gives 430,000 or so clones, about 90% of which show up once; approximately 0.92% is in the top ten. Sequenced sample: peripheral blood. These receptors came from a man in his late teens or twenties with COVID-19, enrolled during active disease.

A single count supports this clone. V and J are TRBV18 and TRBJ2-3, with TRBD2 matching 14 bases. V dropped 3 bases and J dropped 2; count of bases not matched to a gene: 7. The V gene's germline CDR1 is KGHSH and CDR2 LQKENI. The CDR3 has 18 amino acids. Written as DNA, the CDR3 is TGTGCCAGCTCACCCGGGACTAGCGGGGGCCGTATCACAGATACGCAGTATTTT. Its translation is CASSPGTSGGRITDTQYF.

This clone was found once. This chain uses TRBV9 with TRBJ2-3; possibly TRBD1 for D (6 bases). The CDR3 is made up of 15 amino acids. CDR1 and CDR2 from the germline V gene are SGDLS and YYNGEE. V gave up 0 bases and J gave up 0 bases, with 8 bases separating them. Here the CDR3 reads CASSVGQGSTDTQYF. CDR3 nucleotide sequence: TGTGCCAGCAGCGTAGGGCAGGGGAGCACAGATACGCAGTATTTT.

The V and J genes are TRBV4-1 and TRBJ2-5; D gene uncertain. This CDR3 has 13 amino acids. V lost 0 bases to trimming and J lost 6 bases, with 8 bases between them. Per the germline V gene, CDR1 is MGHRA and CDR2 is YSYEKL. The CDR3 spells CASSQDDEKTQYF. The CDR3 DNA sequence: TGCGCCAGCAGCCAAGATGATGAGAAGACCCAGTACTTC.

This clone is a singleton in its sample. The chain uses TRBV19 and TRBJ1-5; 7 bases map to TRBD1. CDR1 LNHDA and CDR2 SQIVND come from the germline V gene (reference sequence). Trimming took 10 bases from V and 7 from J; bases not matched to a gene: 16. The CDR3 extends over 15 amino acids. The CDR3 region is CATRDRAAVSQPQHF. CDR3 in DNA: TGTGCCACAAGAGACAGGGCCGCTGTAAGCCAGCCCCAGCATTTT.

This clone is a singleton in its sample. The rearrangement links TRBV5-6 to TRBJ1-2; TRBD1 might be the D (5 bases). In germline, CDR1 is SGHDT, CDR2 YYEEEE. This CDR3 has 17 residues. V lost 0 bases, J lost 4 bases, and 19 bases lay in between. In DNA, the CDR3 is TGTGCCAGCAGCTTGGTGGGGGGGTTAAGCGTGTCCTATGGCTACACCTTC. This codes for CASSLVGGLSVSYGYTF.

CDR3 protein: CATSDFNKETQYF. The CDR3 bases are TGTGCCACCAGTGACTTTAATAAAGAGACCCAGTACTTC. The chain joins TRBV24-1 to TRBJ2-5; no firm D call. The CDR3 length is 13 residues. Germline CDR1 and CDR2: KGHDR and SFDVKD. Trimming took 4 bases from V and 3 from J, leaving 8 bases between them.